Given below is one T cell receptor (beta chain) in context. Its antigen specificity is not known. No base quality values were provided; no much bigger clone lies one nucleotide off. This sample is part of a study of CD8 T cells in Susac syndrome (dated by TCRdb to between 2018 and 2020). In the study overall: Repertoire sequencing was used to test whether CD8+ T cell activation and differentiation in Susac syndrome was antigen driven. The investigation overall reported the following: The TCR sequencing and HLA analysis was acknowledged to have included a relatively small number of individuals.

High-throughput TCR beta sequencing profiled peripheral blood CD8+ and CD4+ T cells from healthy donors, Susac syndrome patients and multiple sclerosis patients. Healthy donors were included as age- and sex-matched controls. Bulk CD8+ and CD4+ T cells were purified magnetically by negative isolation, whereas CD8+ TEMRA cells were enriched by FACS. Blood was drawn into EDTA tubes, processed within 24 hours, and PBMCs were isolated by density gradient centrifugation. PBMCs destined for TCR sequencing were cryopreserved in liquid nitrogen and later thawed in a 37 °C water bath. The sorted or isolated CD4+, CD8+ and CD8+ TEMRA cells reached a purity of at least 90%. The CDR3 has 16 amino acids, counting the end cysteine and phenylalanine. Just CDR3 DNA is preserved here, 48 bases in frame from base 1. For this chain, trimming is 2 bases at the V end and 6 bases at the J end, and the number of junction bases without a gene match is 10.

RNA was extracted using the RNeasy kit, and roughly 0.5 to 1 microgram was reverse transcribed with random hexamers. The immunoSEQ multiplex PCR assay, which covers 54 Vbeta and 13 Jbeta segments, was used to amplify TCR beta CDR3 regions. PCR amplification bias was corrected using a synthetic template baseline for primer optimization and computational correction. Per the original workflow: Reads were assigned to V, D and J genes according to IMGT and analyzed in immunoSEQ Analyzer, with only productive sequences retained. Clonality was calculated as one minus the Shannon entropy normalized by log2 of the number of productive unique sequences. Public and private clones were assessed among the 100 most prevalent clones of each patient and control. Susac-specific clones were defined as absent from healthy and MS cohorts, around 980 published viral clones and other ImmuneACCESS disease sequences. TCRdb trimmed public reads at Q25 via fastp, called clones via MiXCR and kept in-frame beta chains. Each CDR3 protein gets just one entry, which takes the most common genes and DNA from the rows behind it. The V and J calls here are based on TCRdb, not the publication. Within this sample are about 110,000 distinct CDR3 sequences, with roughly 96% of them counted one time only. The ten largest clonotypes hold approximately 0.092% of the sample.

The material sequenced was CD4+ T cells from PBMCs. This TCR was sampled from a human donor in good health. The rearrangement combines TRBV12-3 or TRBV12-4 with TRBJ2-3, with 8 bases aligning to TRBD2. The CDR3 is CASSLRTGLEPDTQYF. The bases read TGTGCCAGCAGTTTAAGGACGGGACTAGAACCCGATACGCAGTATTTT.